The source of this TCR beta chain is a study of blood T cells in healthy people across ages. Overall study context: Template switching captured about one barcoded beta molecule per two T cells.

CDR3 size: 17 residues. Trimming cost V 2 bases and J 4 bases, with 17 bases left between them. CDR1 and CDR2 from the germline V gene are KGHDR and SFDVKD. Using a J-beta primer mix together with a sample-barcoded 5' primer, a second PCR was run for about 6 to 12 cycles. Every single cDNA molecule received a tag from a template-switch adaptor with 12 random nucleotides. A single record per CDR3 protein comes from TCRdb applying MiXCR to the 5' RACE reads. Of about 1.4 million distinct CDR3 sequences in the sample, 55% to 75% were seen once. This clonotype was obtained from a man aged 18 to 30 in good health. Sequenced sample: blood. V usage is TRBV24-1 and J usage is TRBJ1-5; TRBD1 is a possible D gene (5 bases). The CDR3 protein is CATSDSGPGTLNQPQHF. The DNA for the CDR3 is TGTGCCACCAGTGATTCCGGTCCGGGGACCCTAAATCAGCCCCAGCATTTT.